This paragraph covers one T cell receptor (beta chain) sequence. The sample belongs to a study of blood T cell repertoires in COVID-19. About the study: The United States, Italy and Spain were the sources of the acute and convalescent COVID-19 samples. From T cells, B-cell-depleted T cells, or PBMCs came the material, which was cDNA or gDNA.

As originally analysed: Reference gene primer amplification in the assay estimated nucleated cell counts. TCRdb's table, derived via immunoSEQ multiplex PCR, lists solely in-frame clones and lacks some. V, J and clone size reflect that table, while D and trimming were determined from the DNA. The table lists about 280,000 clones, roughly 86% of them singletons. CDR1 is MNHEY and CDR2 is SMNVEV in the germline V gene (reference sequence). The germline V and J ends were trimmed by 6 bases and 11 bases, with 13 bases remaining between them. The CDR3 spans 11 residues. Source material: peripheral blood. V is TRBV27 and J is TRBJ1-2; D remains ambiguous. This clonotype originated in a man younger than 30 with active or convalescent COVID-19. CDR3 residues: CASREGWLYTF. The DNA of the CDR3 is TGTGCCAGCAGGGAGGGTTGGCTATACACCTTC.